This TCR beta chain derives from a study of CD8+ T cells in alopecia areata. Study outcomes and limitations: Clarity of TCR sharing across patients fell short of that in mice, possibly HLA-related. Clonality in lesional scalp, especially alopecia totalis/universalis, exceeded that of normal scalp.

Treatment defined: oral pan-JAK inhibitor, 5-10 mg twice daily. Individuals with alopecia areata gave both lesional scalp punch biopsies and peripheral blood for collection. The germline gives CDR1 SQVTM, CDR2 ANQGSEA. The V end lost 3 bases, the J end lost 8 bases, and 16 bases lay between the germline ends. The CDR3 consists of 13 residues. A single count supports this clone. The antigen remains unidentified. Once RNA had been extracted, it was reverse transcribed into cDNA to act as the sequencing template. Using immunoSEQ multiplex PCR, the repertoire was profiled, and TCRdb retains in-frame clones only, with some absent. Of approximately 170,000 clones in the sample, 50% to 60% were seen once.

This specimen consisted of CD4+ T cells sorted from blood, obtained at week 4, from a patient treated with tofacitinib. The receptor comes from a human donor with alopecia areata. The chain joins TRBV29-1 to TRBJ1-2; TRBD1 is a possible D gene (5 bases). This CDR3 is CSVEGPTADGYTF. The CDR3 nucleotides are TGCAGCGTTGAGGGACCCACAGCAGACGGCTACACCTTC.